The 22 T cell receptor beta chains below come from one sample, sequenced in a study of response to subunit inactivated influenza vaccine. In TCRdb, the RT-PCR reads were re-called with MiXCR into one record per CDR3 protein. The profile shows about 780,000 distinct CDR3 sequences, roughly 20% of them singletons. This sample comprised PBMCs from blood, obtained 4 to 6 days after vaccination. Receptors were obtained from a man aged 50 to 59 who received an inactivated influenza vaccine.

The rearrangement uses TRBV5-1 and TRBJ2-7; 9 positions agree with TRBD1. The CDR3 is made up of 15 amino acids. The germline V gene has CDR1 SGHRS and CDR2 YFSETQ. Germline trimming cut 2 bases from V and 6 bases from J; bases unmatched to any gene: 9. CDR3 DNA sequence: TGCGCCAGCAGCTTACCCGGAGGGACAGGGTCCGAGCAGTACTTC. It encodes CASSLPGGTGSEQYF.

The V call is TRBV11-2, the J call TRBJ2-7, with 13 bases aligning to TRBD2. J was trimmed by 4 bases and V by 8 bases; bases with no gene match: 5. The length of the CDR3 is 14 residues. CDR1 is SGHAT and CDR2 is FQNNGV in the germline V gene. CDR3 amino acids: CASALAGGPYEQYF. Written as DNA, the CDR3 is TGTGCCAGCGCACTAGCGGGGGGGCCTTACGAGCAGTACTTC.

This clonotype has only a few counts. V is TRBV7-2 and J is TRBJ1-6; D remains ambiguous. Germline V gives CDR1 SGHTA, CDR2 FQGNSA. CDR3 size: 14 residues. Trimming left V 0 bases short and J 7 bases short, with 7 bases between. CDR3 loop: CASSLASGNSPLHF. The CDR3 DNA is TGTGCCAGCAGCTTAGCTTCGGGAAATTCACCCCTCCACTTT.

The table lists this clonotype with a few counts. V gene TRBV6-2 or TRBV6-3 combines with J gene TRBJ1-4; D ambiguous. CDR1 is MNHEY and CDR2 is SVGEGT in the germline V gene. V gave up 5 bases and J gave up 5 bases, with 12 bases separating them. This CDR3 has 14 amino acids. The CDR3 sequence is CASSPYGSNEKLFF. In DNA, the CDR3 is TGTGCCAGCAGTCCCTATGGTTCCAATGAAAAACTGTTTTTT.

The V gene is TRBV11-2, the J gene TRBJ2-7; the D call may be TRBD1 or TRBD2 (6 bases each). Germline CDR1 SGHAT, CDR2 FQNNGV. V lost 5 bases and J 2 bases, leaving 13 bases between the germline ends. This CDR3 comprises 14 residues. In nucleotides, the CDR3 is TGTGCCAGCAGCCCCTGGCGGGACACCTACGAGCAGTACTTC. It codes for CASSPWRDTYEQYF.

This clonotype turned up a few times. The V gene is TRBV7-2, the J gene TRBJ2-1, with 8 bases matching TRBD1. Trimming at V came to 5 bases and at J to 5 bases, leaving 8 bases not matched to a gene. There are 15 residues in the CDR3. Germline CDR1 is SGHTA and CDR2 is FQGNSA. This chain's CDR3 is CASSPGGNKHNEQFF. The DNA for the CDR3 is TGTGCCAGCAGCCCAGGGGGCAATAAACACAATGAGCAGTTCTTC. Full variable domain (missing parts from reference TRBV7-2 and TRBJ2-1): GAGVSQSPSNKVTEKGKDVELRCDPISGHTALYWYRQSLGQGLEFLIYFQGNSAPDKSGLPSDRFSAERTGGSVSTLTIQRTQQEDSAVYLCASSPGGNKHNEQFFGPGTRLTVL.

A few counts support this clonotype. The CDR3 sequence: CASSHIGHEQFF. The CDR3 nucleotides are TGTGCCAGCAGCCACATAGGCCATGAGCAGTTCTTC. The rearrangement joins TRBV7-9 to TRBJ2-1; D remains unclear. Germline V lookup: CDR1 SEHNR, CDR2 FQNEAQ (reference sequence). The CDR3 length is 12 residues. Trimming took 5 bases from V and 8 from J, leaving 10 bases between them.

This clonotype was seen more than once but under ten times. The CDR3 DNA follows: TGTGCCAGCAGCGTAACGGGACTCCCTGACTACGAGCAGTACTTC. Amino acid sequence: CASSVTGLPDYEQYF. J is TRBJ2-7 and V is TRBV9, with D maybe TRBD2 (6 bases). The germline V gene has CDR1 SGDLS and CDR2 YYNGEE. Trimming took off 1 base at V and 3 bases at J, with 14 bases between the two ends. CDR3 size: 15 residues.

The chain combines TRBV4-1 with TRBJ2-1; 9 nucleotides line up with TRBD2. The germline CDR1 and CDR2 sequences are MGHRA and YSYEKL. This CDR3 has 17 amino acids. V lost 0 bases to trimming and J lost 5 bases; unmatched junction nucleotides: 8. CDR3 DNA: TGCGCCAGCAGCCAAGACGGGCGCGGGGGGGCAAACAATGAGCAGTTCTTC. Protein: CASSQDGRGGANNEQFF.

The chain recombines TRBV10-3 with TRBJ2-3; 12 positions agree with TRBD2. In germline, CDR1 is ENHRY, CDR2 SYGVKD. CDR3 length equals 15 residues. With 6 bases clipped from V and 4 bases from J, the junction kept 5 bases outside the gene matches. For the CDR3, the DNA is TGTGCCATCAGCCCTAGCGGGGGGGCTTCAGATACGCAGTATTTT. It codes for CAISPSGGASDTQYF.

This clonotype was counted a few times. This chain joins TRBV20-1 and TRBJ2-1, with 13 bases aligning to TRBD2. J lost 1 base, V lost 5 bases, and 5 bases had no gene match. The CDR3 contains 16 residues. Germline V gives CDR1 DFQATT, CDR2 SNEGSKA (reference sequence). CDR3 DNA sequence: TGCAGTGCTTACGAGGGACTAGCGGGGTCCTACAATGAGCAGTTCTTC. Translating it yields CSAYEGLAGSYNEQFF.

This clonotype was found a few times. V gene TRBV6-1 combines with J gene TRBJ2-7; 14 nucleotides align to TRBD2. CDR1 and CDR2 (germline): MNHNS, SASEGT. The CDR3 is made up of 18 amino acids. V shed 7 bases, J shed 6 bases, and the junction held 17 bases outside the gene matches. The DNA of the CDR3 is TGTGCCAGCAACAAAAGGGGGACTAGCGGGGGAAGTACAGGCGAGCAGTACTTC. Its translation is CASNKRGTSGGSTGEQYF.

V usage is TRBV4-2 and J usage is TRBJ2-7; D is undetermined. V was pared by 0 bases and J by 7 bases, with 10 bases between. Germline lookup yields CDR1 LGHNA and CDR2 YNFKEQ. The CDR3 consists of 13 residues. CDR3 DNA sequence: TGTGCCAGCAGCCAAGATTGGGCGGAGGAGCAGTACTTC. The encoded protein is CASSQDWAEEQYF.

The chain has TRBV7-2 and TRBJ2-2, with 9 bases that match TRBD1. The germline gives CDR1 SGHTA, CDR2 FQGNSA. The CDR3 is 16 amino acids. J lost 7 bases, V lost 5 bases, and 11 bases had no gene match. This CDR3 is CASSPDRGRVGGELFF. Here the CDR3 DNA reads TGTGCCAGCAGCCCCGACAGGGGGAGAGTGGGCGGGGAGCTGTTTTTT. Full variable domain (missing parts from reference TRBV7-2 and TRBJ2-2): GAGVSQSPSNKVTEKGKDVELRCDPISGHTALYWYRQSLGQGLEFLIYFQGNSAPDKSGLPSDRFSAERTGGSVSTLTIQRTQQEDSAVYLCASSPDRGRVGGELFFGEGSRLTVL.

This clonotype was recorded a few times. The chain recombines TRBV30 with TRBJ1-2; D is perhaps TRBD1 (6 bases). This CDR3 has 19 amino acids. The ends were cut back, 3 bases at V and 5 bases at J, with 31 bases in the middle. Per germline, CDR1 GTSNPN and CDR2 SVGIG (reference sequence). CDR3 sequence: CAWSSTARKVYPDRYGYTF. The CDR3 bases are TGTGCCTGGAGCAGTACGGCAAGGAAGGTCTACCCGGACAGATATGGCTACACCTTC.

The V gene is TRBV28, the J gene TRBJ2-1; D is perhaps TRBD1 (5 bases). CDR3 size: 16 residues. Germline loops: CDR1 MDHEN, CDR2 SYDVKM. V lost 7 bases and J 4 bases, leaving 20 bases between the germline ends. CDR3 coding DNA: TGTGCCAGCACCTCTCTAGGGCAGGGAACATACAATGAGCAGTTCTTC. Translated: CASTSLGQGTYNEQFF.

The chain is built from TRBV7-2 and TRBJ2-3, with 9 positions matching TRBD2. Germline CDR1 is SGHTA and CDR2 is FQGNSA. This CDR3 comprises 17 residues. J was trimmed by 2 bases and V by 2 bases; bases with no gene match: 8. The DNA of the CDR3 is TGTGCCAGCAGCTTAACGGGGCTAGCGGGGATCACAGATACGCAGTATTTT. The encoded protein is CASSLTGLAGITDTQYF.

Concerning this clonotype: One end of the junction varies from germline; a read error may be responsible. This chain links TRBV12-3 or TRBV12-4 with TRBJ1-2, with D maybe TRBD1 (6 bases). The CDR3 has 16 residues. CDR3 coding DNA: TGTGCCAGCAGCGAGACAGGAGTAATCCCTAACCATGGCTACACCTTC. It specifies CASSETGVIPNHGYTF.

This chain connects TRBV6-1 to TRBJ2-3, with TRBD2 matching 8 bases. Germline V gives CDR1 MNHNS, CDR2 SASEGT. The V segment lost 4 bases and the J segment 0 bases; nucleotides outside the gene matches: 9. The CDR3 consists of 17 residues. CDR3 protein: CASSGGGLGGSTDTQYF. The CDR3 nucleotides are TGTGCCAGCAGTGGGGGGGGACTAGGTGGGAGCACAGATACGCAGTATTTT.

A single count supports this clonotype. V and J are TRBV28 and TRBJ2-7; tentative D call: TRBD1 (5 bases). The CDR3 is made up of 15 amino acids. V dropped 6 bases and J dropped 3 bases, with 18 bases sitting between them. Germline V CDR1 and CDR2: MDHEN, SYDVKM. The CDR3 region is CASSRGPWTHYEQYF. CDR3 nucleotide sequence: TGTGCCAGCAGCCGAGGACCCTGGACACACTACGAGCAGTACTTC.

This clonotype was seen a handful of times. J is TRBJ2-1 and V is TRBV20-1; D is ambiguous. The CDR3 extends over 16 amino acids. With 0 bases removed from V and 4 bases from J, the gap between germline ends came to 16 bases. The V gene's germline CDR1 is DFQATT and CDR2 SNEGSKA (reference sequence). This CDR3 is CSARDRIRKLYNEQFF. CDR3 nucleotide sequence: TGCAGTGCTAGAGATAGGATTCGCAAGCTATACAATGAGCAGTTCTTC.

V gene TRBV24-1 combines with J gene TRBJ2-1; 16 bases agree with TRBD2. Per the germline V gene, CDR1 is KGHDR and CDR2 is SFDVKD. V trimming: 7 bases; J trimming: 6 bases; junction bases outside the gene matches: 14. The CDR3 covers 19 residues. The CDR3, as DNA: TGTGCCACCAGCACAGGGACTAGCGGGAGGGCCCGTCTGAGCAATGAGCAGTTCTTC. Amino acids: CATSTGTSGRARLSNEQFF.